A selection of T cell receptor beta chains follows, all from one sample in a study of blood T cell repertoires in COVID-19. Sequencing used immunoSEQ multiplex PCR; TCRdb keeps in-frame clones, though not all of them. The sample comprises around 250,000 clones, 82% of which are singletons, and 3.1% rests with the top ten. Specimen: peripheral blood. The receptor set was obtained from a woman aged 18-29 years with acute or convalescent COVID-19. Both conserved end residues are part of each CDR3. The D gene is left open where the match is weak. Some rows have no size entry. The others give once, few or many, or a class for an expanded clone.

abundance: once
j_gene: TRBJ2-1
d_gene: .
v_gene: TRBV18
CDR3aa: CASSSDSINEQFF
CDR3nt: TGTGCCAGCTCATCAGACTCGATCAATGAGCAGTTCTTC

abundance: .
j_gene: TRBJ2-1
d_gene: TRBD2
v_gene: TRBV11-3
CDR3aa: CASSLDQGGTSGANEQFF
CDR3nt: TGTGCCAGCAGCTTAGATCAAGGAGGGACTAGCGGGGCGAATGAGCAGTTCTTC

abundance: .
j_gene: TRBJ2-7
d_gene: .
v_gene: TRBV18
CDR3aa: CASTRQEDYEQYF
CDR3nt: TGTGCCAGCACCCGACAGGAGGACTACGAGCAGTACTTC

abundance: .
j_gene: TRBJ1-1
d_gene: TRBD1
v_gene: TRBV5-1
CDR3aa: CASSPRTGGELNTEAFF
CDR3nt: TGCGCCAGCAGCCCAAGGACAGGGGGCGAATTGAACACTGAAGCTTTCTTT

abundance: .
j_gene: TRBJ1-5
d_gene: .
v_gene: TRBV7-9
CDR3aa: CASSFFSQTVNQPQHF
CDR3nt: TGTGCCAGCAGCTTTTTTAGTCAGACAGTCAATCAGCCCCAGCATTTT

abundance: .
j_gene: TRBJ2-7
d_gene: TRBD1
v_gene: TRBV5-4
CDR3aa: CASSPGGTGGIYEQYF
CDR3nt: TGTGCCAGCAGCCCCGGTGGCACAGGGGGCATCTACGAGCAGTACTTC

abundance: .
j_gene: TRBJ2-7
d_gene: TRBD2
v_gene: TRBV19
CDR3aa: CASSPKGLADYEQYF
CDR3nt: TGTGCCAGTAGTCCAAAAGGACTAGCGGACTACGAGCAGTACTTC

abundance: .
j_gene: TRBJ1-1
d_gene: .
v_gene: TRBV19
CDR3aa: CASSRTDIQGFDTEAFF
CDR3nt: TGTGCCAGTAGTCGCACAGACATCCAGGGGTTCGATACTGAAGCTTTCTTT

abundance: once
j_gene: TRBJ2-4
d_gene: TRBD2
v_gene: TRBV29-1
CDR3aa: CSVEAGLRPGGIQYF
CDR3nt: TGCAGCGTTGAAGCGGGTCTCCGACCGGGGGGTATTCAGTACTTC

abundance: .
j_gene: TRBJ2-3
d_gene: TRBD2
v_gene: TRBV13
CDR3aa: CASSLGRLAWGSTDTQYF
CDR3nt: TGTGCCAGCAGCTTAGGACGACTAGCCTGGGGGAGCACAGATACGCAGTATTTT

abundance: .
j_gene: TRBJ2-5
d_gene: .
v_gene: TRBV6-4
CDR3aa: CASSDSDPRMIWTDGETQYF
CDR3nt: TGTGCCAGCAGTGACTCGGACCCCAGGATGATTTGGACAGACGGAGAGACCCAGTACTTC